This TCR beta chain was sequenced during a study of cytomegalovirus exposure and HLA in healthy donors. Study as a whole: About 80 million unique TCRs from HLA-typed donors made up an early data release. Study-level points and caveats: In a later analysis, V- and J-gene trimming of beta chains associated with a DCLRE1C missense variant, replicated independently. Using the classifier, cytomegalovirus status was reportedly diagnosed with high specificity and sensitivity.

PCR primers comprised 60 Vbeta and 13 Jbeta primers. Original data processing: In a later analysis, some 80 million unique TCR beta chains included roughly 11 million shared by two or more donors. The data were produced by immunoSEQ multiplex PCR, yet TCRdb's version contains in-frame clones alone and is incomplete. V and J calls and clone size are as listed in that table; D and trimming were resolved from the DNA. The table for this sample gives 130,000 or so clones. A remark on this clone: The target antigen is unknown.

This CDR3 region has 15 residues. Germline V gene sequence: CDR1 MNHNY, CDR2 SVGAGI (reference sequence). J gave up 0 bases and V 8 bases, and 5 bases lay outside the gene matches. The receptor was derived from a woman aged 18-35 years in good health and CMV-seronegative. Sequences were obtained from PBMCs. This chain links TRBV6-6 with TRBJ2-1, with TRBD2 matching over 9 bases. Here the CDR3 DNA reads TGTGCCAGCGGGGCGGGAGGGAGCTCCTACAATGAGCAGTTCTTC. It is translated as CASGAGGSSYNEQFF.